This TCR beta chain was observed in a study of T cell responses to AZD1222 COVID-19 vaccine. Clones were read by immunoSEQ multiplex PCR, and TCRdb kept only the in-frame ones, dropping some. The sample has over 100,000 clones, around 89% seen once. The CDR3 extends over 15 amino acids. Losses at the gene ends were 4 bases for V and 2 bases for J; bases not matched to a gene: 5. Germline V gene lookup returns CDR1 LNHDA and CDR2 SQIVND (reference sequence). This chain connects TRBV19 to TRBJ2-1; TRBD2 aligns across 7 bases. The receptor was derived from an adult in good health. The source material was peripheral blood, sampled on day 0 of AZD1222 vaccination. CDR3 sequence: CASSTKRGPYNEQFF. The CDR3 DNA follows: TGTGCCAGTAGTACTAAGCGGGGCCCCTACAATGAGCAGTTCTTC.